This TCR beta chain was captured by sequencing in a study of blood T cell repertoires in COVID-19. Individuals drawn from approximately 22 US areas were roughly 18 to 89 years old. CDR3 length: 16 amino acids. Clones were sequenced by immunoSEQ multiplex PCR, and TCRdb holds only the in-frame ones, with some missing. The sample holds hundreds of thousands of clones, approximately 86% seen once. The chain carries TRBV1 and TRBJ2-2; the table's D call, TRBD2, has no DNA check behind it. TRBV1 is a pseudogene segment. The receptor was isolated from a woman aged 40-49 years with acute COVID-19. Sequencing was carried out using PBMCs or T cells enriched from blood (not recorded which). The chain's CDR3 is CTSSQDPGLVAGELFF. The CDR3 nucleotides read TGCACCAGCAGCCAAGACCCGGGACTAGTTGCCGGGGAGCTGTTTTTT.